This T cell receptor (beta chain) was retrieved from a study of T cell responses to AZD1222 COVID-19 vaccine (dated by TCRdb to the early 2020s). For the study in its entirety: A total of over 230 trial participants underwent TCR sequencing, of whom about 210 had received two doses of AZD1222 and some 25 had received two doses of the MenACWY control vaccine. Enrollment into the trials was organized by age into subgroups of 18-55, 56-69 and 70-plus years, and those subgroups contained around 150, 28 and 57 TCR-sequenced participants, respectively.

About this clone: Its binding antigen is unknown. No much larger clone exists at a distance of one base, and base qualities are not known.

The CDR3 regions of human TCRbeta chains were analyzed by immunosequencing. Turning to the authors' computational methods: Repertoire TCRs were matched against a reference library of SARS-CoV-2-specific TCRs generated with the MIRA antigen-specificity platform. Breadth was defined as the fraction of unique TCRs that were SARS-CoV-2-associated, and depth was defined as the fraction of total T cells that were SARS-CoV-2-associated. Using the MIRA data, every spike-specific TCR was mapped to the spike region that the TCR reacted to and assigned to either a CD4 or a CD8 class. Log10-transformed breadth and depth values were compared by one-way ANOVA with Sidak's multiple comparisons tests. TCRdb retrieved this table from immuneACCESS and kept in-frame rearrangements only. Not all clones are present; in checked studies, unresolved V genes account for under half, and no reason is known for the remainder. The V and J calls and clone size come from that table; D and trimming were worked out from the DNA. The sample table records over 85,000 clones; 65% to 85% of these occur just once. The ten largest account for approximately 15% of the sample.

The time point label here, explained by the study, means: about 28 days (+/-7) after the second vaccine dose. AZD1222 recipients given second doses at about 4 weeks or at about 12 weeks were pooled, since spike-specific TCR depth and breadth were not found to differ between the two schedules. The vaccinee samples were drawn from two UK trials, COV001 and COV002, one of which was a single-blind randomized controlled phase 2/3 trial testing AZD1222 (ChAdOx1 nCoV-19) in healthy adults. Trial participant PBMC samples were collected at day 0 and day 28 after the second dose for TCRbeta chain sequencing. Measured from the cysteine to the phenylalanine, the CDR3 is 11 residues long. Left in the record is the CDR3 DNA by itself, 33 bases read in frame from the first base. The junction carries 6 bases between V and J, which are trimmed by 0 bases and 7 bases respectively. CDR1 and CDR2 are read off the germline V gene (reference sequence) as DFQATT and SNEGSKA.

General findings and caveats noted by the study authors: Conclusions about previously exposed vaccinees are limited, since just a handful of AZD1222 recipients were seropositive for SARS-CoV-2 at baseline. Reportedly, close to half of the unique spike-specific TCRs recognized epitopes lying outside the regions that are mutated in the B.1.351 and B.1.1.7 variants. Because no samples from the day 14 peak response were available, repertoires could be characterized only after the peak T cell response. Participants were mostly white British, with more females than males. The authors suggested clonal diversity may have been underestimated. The whole spike protein was spanned by vaccine-associated CD4 TCRs, and dominant responses were seen in regions 160-218 and 743-854. After two AZD1222 doses, spike-specific TCR breadth and depth were significantly higher than at day 0 and than in MenACWY recipients. The 56-69-year group was small, and its depth increase did not reach significance, likely because of low power.

The V and J genes are TRBV20-1 and TRBJ1-2, with the identity of the D gene unclear. Here the sequenced sample was peripheral blood, taken 28 days after the second AZD1222 dose. This TCR derives from an adult who received the AZD1222 COVID-19 vaccine. Read as DNA, the sequence is TGCAGTGCTAGAGATGGTATTGGCTACACCTTC. Its product reads: CSARDGIGYTF.